This T cell receptor (beta chain) was obtained from a study of OX40 agonist ivuxolimab in advanced cancers. On the study more broadly: The diagnoses of dose-escalation patients were hepatocellular carcinoma, melanoma, renal cell or head and neck cancer. Enrollees could have had prior anti-PD-1, anti-PD-L1 or anti-CTLA-4 therapy, which around 40% had received. The study reported partial responses in three patients: one hepatocellular carcinoma, two cutaneous melanoma.

This table comes from immunoSEQ multiplex PCR, and its TCRdb copy is limited to in-frame clones, with some not included. The sample lists some 74,000 clones; about 90% were seen once. Systemic immunosuppression or a history of autoimmune disease excluded patients. This CDR3 is 14 amino acids long. Trimming pared 1 base from V and 1 base from J, leaving 8 bases between. The germline V gene encodes CDR1 SGHTA and CDR2 FQGNSA. The chain employs TRBV7-2 and TRBJ2-7; a possible D gene is TRBD1 (6 bases). This clonotype was obtained from an adult with an advanced solid tumor such as melanoma, head and neck, liver or kidney cancer. Sample: CD4+ or CD8+ T cells sorted from blood, taken in a trial of the OX40 agonist ivuxolimab. The CDR3 bases are TGTGCCAGCAGCTTAGGACAGGCATCCTACGAGCAGTACGTC. Encoded protein: CASSLGQASYEQYV.